Reported below is one T cell receptor (beta chain). What it binds is unknown. Patients had HPV-negative, locally advanced oral cavity squamous cell carcinoma. CDR1 and CDR2 (germline): SGDLS, YYNGEE. The CDR3 covers 15 residues. This record comes from a study of neoadjuvant anti-PD-1 for oral cavity cancer. Across the study: Most patients had three to four biweekly doses of 3 mg/kg nivolumab before resection. Non-progressing patients received a fourth nivolumab dose near day 43, then surgery on days 50-56.

The repertoire was sequenced with immunoSEQ multiplex PCR; TCRdb's copy has only in-frame clones and lacks some. The sample shows 15,000 to 20,000 clones, roughly 66% of them seen only once. Overall study findings and caveats: Higher pretreatment blood Treg/Th17 ratios correlated with higher pretreatment blood and lower post-treatment tumor TCRbeta clonality.

The material sequenced was PBMCs, taken before nivolumab (anti-PD-1) treatment. This clonotype originated in a person aged 35-79 years with oral cavity squamous cell carcinoma. The chain couples TRBV9 to TRBJ2-5, with 8 bases lining up with TRBD1. The DNA end is a closer match to TRBJ2-7, so the J assignment may be wrong. CDR3 DNA sequence: TGTGCCAGCAGCGTAGCGGGGACAGGATACTACGAGCAGTACTTC. Its translation: CASSVAGTGYYEQYF.